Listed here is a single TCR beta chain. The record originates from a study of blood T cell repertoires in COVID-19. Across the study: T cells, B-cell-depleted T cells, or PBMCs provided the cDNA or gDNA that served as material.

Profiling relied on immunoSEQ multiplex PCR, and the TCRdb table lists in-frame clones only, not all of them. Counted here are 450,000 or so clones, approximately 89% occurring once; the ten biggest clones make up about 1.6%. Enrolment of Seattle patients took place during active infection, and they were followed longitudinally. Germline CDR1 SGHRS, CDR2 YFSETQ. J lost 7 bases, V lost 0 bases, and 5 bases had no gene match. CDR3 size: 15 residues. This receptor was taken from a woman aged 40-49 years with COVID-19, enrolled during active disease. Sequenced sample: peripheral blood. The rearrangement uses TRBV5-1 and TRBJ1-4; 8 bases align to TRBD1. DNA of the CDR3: TGCGCCAGCAGCTTGGAACGGACAGGGCTTGAAAAACTGTTTTTT. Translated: CASSLERTGLEKLFF.